Sequencing of this TCR beta chain was carried out in a study of shared clonotypes between healthy human individuals. Study-wide results and limits: Roughly 5% of naive CD4 clonotypes were common to several donors.

Per germline, CDR1 SGHVS and CDR2 FQNEAQ. The CDR3 contains 19 residues. Trimming cost V 1 base and J 3 bases; bases outside gene matches: 14. Comments on this clone: Its antigen remains unknown.

At the deep level, the assay was run. As handled by the study authors: For the immunoSEQ data, sequences were junction-only without quality scores, so filtering differed. Sequencing was performed with immunoSEQ multiplex PCR; in TCRdb, only in-frame clones are kept and a portion is missing. From that table come the V and J calls and clone size; the DNA was used to work out D and trimming. The table lists over a million clones, roughly 96% of them singletons. This chain joins TRBV7-8 and TRBJ2-7, with 11 bases matching TRBD2. The clonotype was recovered from a man aged 25-45 years in good health. The source material was naive CD4+ T cells sorted from blood. Subset given: CD45RA+ positively selected. CDR3 sequence: CASSLGVTSGSVNNYEQYF. The CDR3 DNA reads TGTGCCAGCAGCTTAGGTGTAACTAGCGGGAGTGTAAATAACTACGAGCAGTACTTC. Complete variable domain (other parts from reference TRBV7-8 and TRBJ2-7): GAGVSQSPRYKVAKRGQDVALRCDPISGHVSLFWYQQALGQGPEFLTYFQNEAQLDKSGLPSDRFFAERPEGSVSTLKIQRTQQEDSAVYLCASSLGVTSGSVNNYEQYFGPGTRLTVT.